This T cell receptor beta chain was observed in a study of T-cell reconstitution after alpha-beta-depleted transplantation in children (dated by TCRdb to between 2015 and 2016). Notes on the research overall: Using TCR repertoire profiling, the study quantitatively followed how T-cell immune reconstitution unfolded in children after TCRalphabeta/CD19-depleted allogeneic hematopoietic cell transplantation.

Results the study describes overall, beyond this receptor: The apparently early recovery of alphabetaT-cell counts about two months after transplant reportedly depended on only several hundred rapidly expanded clones that came from non-depleted graft cells. Over the following months the frequencies of hyperexpanded clones went down, and after one year T-cell counts and TCRbeta diversity were mostly credited to newly produced T cells. In some patients, the high TCRbeta diversity seen at day 60 was put down to recipient T cells and intrathymic progenitors that had survived conditioning.

This clonotype was observed many times. Its antigen is currently not known. Base-call qualities are not available, and no considerably larger clone is one nucleotide away. The method was PCR. For sequencing, an Illumina HiSeq 2500 was employed. To normalize quantification of the TCRbeta repertoire, the TCR libraries were built with molecular barcoding that relied on unique molecular identifiers. The public reads were run again by TCRdb, first through fastp at Q25 and then through MiXCR, and only productive beta chains were kept. Rows are unified per CDR3 protein, each entry keeping the most common DNA and genes. A total of about 260,000 distinct CDR3 sequences appear in this sample, around a tenth of them only once. Of the sample, around 20% falls within the top ten clones. The treatment or condition tag for this specimen amounts to: allogeneic hematopoietic cell transplantation with graft depleted of TCRalphabeta T cells and CD19 B cells. The children who served as transplant recipients had been given grafts of TCRalphabeta/CD19-depleted allogeneic hematopoietic cells.

Taken from the germline V gene, the CDR1 and CDR2 loops are SGHTA and FQGNSA. Trimming at the junction amounts to 1 base on V and 6 bases on J, and the germline ends lie 18 bases apart. Its CDR3 holds 16 amino acids, cysteine through phenylalanine. The read is trimmed to its CDR3 DNA, 48 bases read in frame from base 1. This chain is built from TRBV7-2 and TRBJ1-2; TRBD1 is a possible D gene, resting on 5 matching bases. The receptor was derived from a male patient aged 2-10 years who had a stem cell transplant for chronic granulomatous disease, so the T cells may come from the graft donor. The sequences come from peripheral blood, collected 180 days after TCRalphabeta/CD19-depleted stem cell transplant. The sequenced DNA: TGTGCCAGCAGCTTAGGTTCGGCAGGGAGGGAGAATGGCTACACCTTC. Its coded protein is CASSLGSAGRENGYTF. Supplemented by the reference TRBV7-2 and TRBJ1-2 proteins around the CDR3, the complete variable domain is GAGVSQSPSNKVTEKGKDVELRCDPISGHTALYWYRQSLGQGLEFLIYFQGNSAPDKSGLPSDRFSAERTGGSVSTLTIQRTQQEDSAVYLCASSLGSAGRENGYTFGSGTRLTVV.